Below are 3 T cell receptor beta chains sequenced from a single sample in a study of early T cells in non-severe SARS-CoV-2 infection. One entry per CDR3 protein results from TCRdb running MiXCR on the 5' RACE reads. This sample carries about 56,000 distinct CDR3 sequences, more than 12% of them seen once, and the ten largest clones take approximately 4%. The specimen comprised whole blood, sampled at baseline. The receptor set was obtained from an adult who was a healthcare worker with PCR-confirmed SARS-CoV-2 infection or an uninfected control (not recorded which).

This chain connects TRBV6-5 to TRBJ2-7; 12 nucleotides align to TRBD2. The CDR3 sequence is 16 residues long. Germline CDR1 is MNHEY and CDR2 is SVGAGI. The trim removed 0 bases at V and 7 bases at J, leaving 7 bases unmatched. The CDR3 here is CASSYSILAGGTEQYF. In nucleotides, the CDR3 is TGTGCCAGCAGTTACTCGATACTAGCGGGAGGTACAGAGCAGTACTTC.

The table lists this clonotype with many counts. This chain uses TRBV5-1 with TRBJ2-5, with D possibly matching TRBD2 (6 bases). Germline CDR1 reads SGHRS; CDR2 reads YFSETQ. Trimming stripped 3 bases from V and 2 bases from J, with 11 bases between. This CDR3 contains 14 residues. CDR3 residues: CASSSGTPQETQYF. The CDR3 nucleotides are TGCGCCAGCAGCTCCGGGACTCCTCAAGAGACCCAGTACTTC.

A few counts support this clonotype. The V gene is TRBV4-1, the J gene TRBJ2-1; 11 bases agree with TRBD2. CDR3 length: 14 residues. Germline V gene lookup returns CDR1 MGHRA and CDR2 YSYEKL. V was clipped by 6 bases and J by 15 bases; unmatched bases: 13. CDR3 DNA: TGCGCCAGCAGGACCGGGACTAGCGGCCCCATATGGTTCTTC. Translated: CASRTGTSGPIWFF.